These T cell receptor beta chains were read from a single sample in a study of low-dose radiotherapy and immunotherapy resistance in tumors. TCRdb ran MiXCR on the reads and lists one entry per CDR3 protein. The profile covers about 64,000 distinct CDR3 sequences, with 26% appearing a single time and 6.5% to 8% taken by the ten largest. Here the sequenced sample was PBMCs, taken before treatment. These receptors were obtained from a male donor with rectosigmoid adenocarcinoma. Each CDR3 is given with its conserved first and last residue. D genes are given only for firm matches. Size is stated for part of the rows, as once, few or many counts, or as a class when the clone is expanded.

NA,TRBJ2-7,NA,14,TRBV29-1,TGCAGCGTCATGGACGGATACTTGTCCTACGAGCAGTACTTC,CSVMDGYLSYEQYF
TRBD2,TRBJ2-1,many,20,TRBV7-7,TGTGCTAGCAGCTTAGAGGCGGGCCAGCGGGACGGCGACTCCTACAATGAGCAGTTCTTC,CASSLEAGQRDGDSYNEQFF
NA,TRBJ2-5,many,16,TRBV9,TGTGCCAGCAGCGTAGAAGGGGCAGGGTTGTGGGAGACCCAGTACTTC,CASSVEGAGLWETQYF
NA,TRBJ2-1,once,11,TRBV6-6,TGTGCCAGCAGTGAACCGGGACTGCCGTTCTTC,CASSEPGLPFF
NA,TRBJ2-5,many,9,TRBV27,TGTGCCAGCACCGAGGGGCCCCCCTTC,CASTEGPPF
TRBD1,TRBJ1-2,few,12,TRBV29-1,TGCAGCGGACTACACAGGGGAGATGGCTACACCTTC,CSGLHRGDGYTF
NA,TRBJ2-7,many,13,TRBV20-1,TGCAGTGCTAGGGGTAATAGCGGCTACGAGCAGTACTTC,CSARGNSGYEQYF
NA,TRBJ1-2,NA,13,TRBV19,TGTGCCAGTAGTACGGGGAGAAGCTATGGCTACACCTTC,CASSTGRSYGYTF
NA,TRBJ1-6,many,14,TRBV2,TGTGCCAGCAGTGAGAGGGCAGATAATTCACCCCTCCACTTT,CASSERADNSPLHF
TRBD2,TRBJ2-3,medium-sized,16,TRBV28,TGTGCCAGCAGCCTGGATGCGGGGGGCGCACAGGGTACGCAGTATTTT,CASSLDAGGAQGTQYF
TRBD1,TRBJ1-1,many,13,TRBV4-2,TGTGCCGGGGGGACAGGGATGAACACTGAAGCTTTCTTT,CAGGTGMNTEAFF
TRBD2,TRBJ2-5,NA,15,TRBV6-2/TRBV6-3,TGTGCCAGCAGATATACGGGACTAGCGGAGGAGACCCAGTACTTC,CASRYTGLAEETQYF
NA,TRBJ2-5,few,13,TRBV13,TGTGCCAGCCACGTGACAGACCAAGAGACCCAGTACTTC,CASHVTDQETQYF
TRBD2,TRBJ2-3,many,15,TRBV7-8,TGTGCCAGCAGCCCAGCGGGAGCCTTGACAGATACGCAGTATTTT,CASSPAGALTDTQYF
TRBD1,TRBJ2-7,NA,11,TRBV29-1,TGCAGCTACGGACAGGGCTACGAGCAGTACTTC,CSYGQGYEQYF
TRBD1,TRBJ1-1,NA,13,TRBV5-1,TGCGCCAGCAGCGTCGGACAGGGGGCTGAAGCTTTCTTT,CASSVGQGAEAFF
NA,TRBJ2-7,many,15,TRBV12-3/TRBV12-4,TGTGCCAGCAGCCAGCCGGGGGCTACCCTCTACGAGCAGTACTTC,CASSQPGATLYEQYF
NA,TRBJ2-1,many,15,TRBV5-1,TGCGCCAGCAGCTTAGAAGCCTACTCGGTCAATGAGCAGTTCTTC,CASSLEAYSVNEQFF
NA,TRBJ1-4,many,14,TRBV28,TGTGCCAGCAGCTCCTTCGGGGGTCGGGAAAAACTGTTTTTT,CASSSFGGREKLFF
NA,TRBJ1-2,many,13,TRBV5-1,TGCGCCAGCAGGTCAGGGTCAACATATGGCTACACCTTC,CASRSGSTYGYTF
NA,TRBJ1-2,many,18,TRBV3-1,TGTGCCAGCAGCCAAGATATTCCAATCGGGGTCTCCCCCTATGGCTACACCTTC,CASSQDIPIGVSPYGYTF
NA,TRBJ2-3,many,15,TRBV27,TGTGCCAGCAGTTCCTCCGGGGGTGTAGGCCATACGCAGTATTTT,CASSSSGGVGHTQYF
NA,TRBJ1-4,many,16,TRBV7-9,TGTGCCAGCAGCTTAGGAGAGGGAACAGCTAATGAAAAACTGTTTTTT,CASSLGEGTANEKLFF
TRBD1,TRBJ1-1,many,16,TRBV18,TGTGCCAGCTCACGTGCACAGACAGGGGGGAACACTGAAGCTTTCTTT,CASSRAQTGGNTEAFF
NA,TRBJ2-1,many,19,TRBV5-1,TGCGCCAGCAGCTTGGAGGGCGCAGGGCCATGGGTCGCCTACAATGAGCAGTTCTTC,CASSLEGAGPWVAYNEQFF
NA,TRBJ2-7,few,14,TRBV28,TGTGCCAGCCTGAGCCCGGGGGAATCCTACGAGCAGTACTTC,CASLSPGESYEQYF
NA,TRBJ2-7,medium-sized,16,TRBV28,TGTGCCAGCAGTAAGGTGAGCTGGGGGAGTCCCCACGAGCAGTACTTC,CASSKVSWGSPHEQYF